The text below deals with one T cell receptor beta chain. Its specificity is not known. The record originates from a study of CD8+ T cells in alopecia areata. Study background: Each day, treated patients took oral tofacitinib twice, at 5 to 10 mg per dose. Study results and caveats: Relative to mice, TCR sharing across patients was less clear, a difference possibly HLA-related. Lesional scalp exceeded normal scalp in clonality, especially in alopecia totalis/universalis.

cDNA serving as the sequencing template came from extracted, reverse transcribed RNA. Libraries were prepared by immunoSEQ multiplex PCR; TCRdb keeps only in-frame clonotypes and omits some of them. The sample shows 95,000 to 100,000 clones, about 64% of them seen only once. The junction had 10 bases not matched to a gene; V was cut back by 0 bases and J by 9 bases. The CDR3 contains 17 residues. The germline V gene has CDR1 SGDLS and CDR2 YYNGEE. Treatment: oral pan-JAK inhibitor, 5-10 mg twice daily. This chain connects TRBV9 to TRBJ2-1; TRBD2 agrees at 12 bases. This sample comprised CD8+ T cells sorted from blood, obtained at week 4, from a patient treated with tofacitinib. This sequence was found in a human donor with alopecia areata. The CDR3 sequence is CASSVGLAGDPSGEQFF. As DNA, the CDR3 is TGTGCCAGCAGCGTAGGACTAGCGGGAGATCCATCCGGTGAGCAGTTCTTC.